This T cell receptor (beta chain) was sequenced during a study of T cells in localized non-small cell lung cancer. Study findings and constraints: Heterogeneity is still possible, as just one tumor region was sequenced. Appearance in adjacent lung was seen for a median 57 of the top 100 tumor clones. Patients showing higher blood T cell density tended to see longer overall survival.

The CDR3 spans 16 residues. Germline V gene data show CDR1 as SGHNT and CDR2 as YYREEE (reference sequence). Germline trimming cut 0 bases from V and 0 bases from J; bases unmatched to any gene: 2. Worth noting for this clone: Its antigen remains unidentified.

The data were produced by immunoSEQ multiplex PCR, yet TCRdb's version contains in-frame clones alone and is incomplete. The sample contains tens of thousands of clones, 70% to 90% of which appear only once. J is TRBJ2-5 and V is TRBV5-4; 10 bases align to TRBD2. Here the sequenced sample was peripheral blood, taken before any cancer treatment. The TCR originated in a male donor at least 60 years old with stage III squamous cell lung carcinoma. As DNA, the CDR3 is TGTGCCAGCAGCTTGGGAACTAGCGGGGACCAAGAGACCCAGTACTTC. Translation gives CASSLGTSGDQETQYF.